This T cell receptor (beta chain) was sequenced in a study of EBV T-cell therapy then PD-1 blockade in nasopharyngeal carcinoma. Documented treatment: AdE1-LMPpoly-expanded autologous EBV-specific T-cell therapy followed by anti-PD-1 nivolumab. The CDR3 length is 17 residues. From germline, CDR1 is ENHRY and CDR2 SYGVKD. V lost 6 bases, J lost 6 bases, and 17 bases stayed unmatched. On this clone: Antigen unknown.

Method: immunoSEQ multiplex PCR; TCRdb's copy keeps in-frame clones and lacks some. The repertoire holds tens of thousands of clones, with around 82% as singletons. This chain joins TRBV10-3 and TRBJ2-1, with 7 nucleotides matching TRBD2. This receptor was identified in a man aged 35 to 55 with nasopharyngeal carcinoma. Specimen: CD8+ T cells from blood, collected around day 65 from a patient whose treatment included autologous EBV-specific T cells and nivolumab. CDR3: CAIRSTSPQLAPNEQFF. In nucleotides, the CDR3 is TGTGCCATCAGGAGCACATCCCCTCAACTAGCGCCCAATGAGCAGTTCTTC.